This T cell receptor (beta chain) is from a study of cytomegalovirus exposure and HLA in healthy donors. General study points: On later analysis, the bulk of CMV-associated TCR beta chains appeared to be HLA-restricted. Rarity marked most TCR sequences, yet some public TCRs occurred in many donors. A highly shared variant cluster was judged a likely technical artifact.

Turning to this clone: Its target is not known.

With V trimmed by 5 bases and J by 5 bases, 7 bases remained unmatched. The CDR3 sequence is 16 residues long. Germline values: CDR1 SGHTA, CDR2 FQGTGA. Amplification used 60 Vbeta primers and 13 Jbeta primers. Only in-frame clones appear in the TCRdb table, and some are missing; sequencing was by immunoSEQ multiplex PCR. This table has about 160,000 clones, 80% to 90% appearing once. The sequence was obtained from a man aged 50 to 59 in good health and CMV-seropositive. Sequencing was done on a sample of PBMCs. The chain uses TRBV7-3 and TRBJ2-2; TRBD2 matches 11 bases. In DNA form, the CDR3 reads TGTGCCAGCAGCCCAACCGGGACTAGCGGAACCGGGGAGCTGTTTTTT. It encodes CASSPTGTSGTGELFF.